This TCR beta chain stems from a study of cytomegalovirus exposure and HLA in healthy donors. Study observations and caveats: It was approximately 150 TCR beta chains that were listed as cytomegalovirus-associated.

This table comes from immunoSEQ multiplex PCR, and its TCRdb copy is limited to in-frame clones, with some not included. The data hold about 82,000 clones, with 85% to 95% observed a single time. Germline CDR1 and CDR2: SGHNT and YENEEA. The length of the CDR3 is 14 residues. V lost 5 bases and J lost 4, with 14 bases in between. Regarding this clone: Its matching antigen is unknown.

This rearrangement joins TRBV11-3 to TRBJ2-5; D possibly corresponds to TRBD2 (5 bases). The source material was PBMCs. This TCR came from a young woman in good health and CMV-seronegative. In nucleotides, the CDR3 is TGTGCCAGCAGCCGAACCGGGGTCCCAGAGACCCAGTACTTC. Translated: CASSRTGVPETQYF.